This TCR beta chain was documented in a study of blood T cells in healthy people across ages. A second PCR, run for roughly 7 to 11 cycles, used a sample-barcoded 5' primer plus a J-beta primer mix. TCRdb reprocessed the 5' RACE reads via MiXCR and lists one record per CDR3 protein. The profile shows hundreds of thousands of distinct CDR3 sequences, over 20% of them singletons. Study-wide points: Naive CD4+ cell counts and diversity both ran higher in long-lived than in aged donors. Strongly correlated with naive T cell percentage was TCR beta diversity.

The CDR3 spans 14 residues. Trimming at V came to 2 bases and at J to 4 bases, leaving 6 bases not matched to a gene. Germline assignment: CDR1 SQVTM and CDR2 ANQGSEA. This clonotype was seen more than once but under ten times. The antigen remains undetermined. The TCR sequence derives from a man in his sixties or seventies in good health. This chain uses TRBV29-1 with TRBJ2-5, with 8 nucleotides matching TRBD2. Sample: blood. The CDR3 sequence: CSVERSAGAETQYF. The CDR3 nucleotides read TGCAGCGTTGAACGGTCAGCGGGAGCAGAGACCCAGTACTTC.